Shown below are 32 T cell receptor beta chains from a single sample sequenced in a study of OX40 agonist ivuxolimab in advanced cancers. The repertoire was sequenced with immunoSEQ multiplex PCR; TCRdb's copy has only in-frame clones and lacks some. This repertoire shows around 39,000 clones, 88% found once; its top ten account for 3.5% to 5%. The sequences come from CD4+ or CD8+ T cells sorted from blood, collected in a trial of the OX40 agonist ivuxolimab. These TCRs come from an adult with an advanced solid tumor such as melanoma, head and neck, liver or kidney cancer.

The V gene is TRBV11-3, the J gene TRBJ2-2, with 10 positions matching TRBD2. This CDR3 is 16 amino acids long. CDR1 is SGHNT and CDR2 is YENEEA in the germline V gene. Trimming cost V 5 bases and J 8 bases; bases outside gene matches: 11. The CDR3 DNA sequence: TGTGCCAGCAGCCGTGCTGGCACTAGCGGGGCGGGGGAGCTGTTTTTT. Its protein is CASSRAGTSGAGELFF.

The chain links TRBV19 to TRBJ2-1; D perhaps matches TRBD2 (6 bases). CDR3 size: 17 residues. CDR1 LNHDA and CDR2 SQIVND come from the germline V gene (reference sequence). V was shortened by 5 bases and J by 4 bases, with 21 bases between the two germline ends. The CDR3 DNA is TGTGCCAGTAGTCCCGGGAGCGACCCTTCAAAATACAATGAGCAGTTCTTC. Amino acid sequence: CASSPGSDPSKYNEQFF.

The chain is built from TRBV29-1 and TRBJ1-1; no firm D call. The CDR3 has 13 amino acids. Trimming removed 0 bases at V and 3 bases at J, with 8 bases between. CDR1 SQVTM and CDR2 ANQGSEA come from the germline V gene. CDR3 sequence: CSVEDRVYTEAFF. CDR3 DNA sequence: TGCAGCGTTGAAGATAGGGTCTACACTGAAGCTTTCTTT.

The chain links TRBV14 to TRBJ1-1; D might be TRBD1 (6 bases). The V gene lost 4 bases and the J gene lost 6 bases, with 18 bases spanning the gap. Germline CDR1 SGHDN, CDR2 FVKESK. The CDR3 contains 15 residues. The CDR3 sequence is CASSLAPSGAAEAFF. The CDR3 DNA is TGTGCCAGCAGCCTTGCCCCTTCGGGGGCTGCTGAAGCTTTCTTT.

The table lists this clone with a few counts. The rearrangement links TRBV19 to TRBJ2-3, with a possible D match to TRBD2 (5 bases). CDR1 LNHDA and CDR2 SQIVND come from the germline V gene (reference sequence). The CDR3 is 15 amino acids. Trimming pared 3 bases from V and 0 bases from J, leaving 10 bases between. The CDR3 region is CASSMETTSTDTQYF. CDR3 nucleotide sequence: TGTGCCAGTAGTATGGAGACTACGAGCACAGATACGCAGTATTTT. The full variable domain, rest sourced from reference TRBV19 and TRBJ2-3, is DGGITQSPKYLFRKEGQNVTLSCEQNLNHDAMYWYRQDPGQGLRLIYYSQIVNDFQKGDIAEGYSVSREKKESFPLTVTSAQKNPTAFYLCASSMETTSTDTQYFGPGTRLTVL.

The gene calls are TRBV2 and TRBJ1-2; no clear D. V was cut by 4 bases and J by 4 bases, with 7 bases left in between. The CDR3 is made up of 12 amino acids. Per the germline V gene, CDR1 is SNHLY and CDR2 is FYNNEI. DNA for the CDR3: TGTGCCAGCAGTGCTTCAGGCTATGGCTACACCTTC. It translates to CASSASGYGYTF. The variable domain in full, with the rest retrieved from reference TRBV2 and TRBJ1-2, is EPEVTQTPSHQVTQMGQEVILRCVPISNHLYFYWYRQILGQKVEFLVSFYNNEISEKSEIFDDQFSVERPDGSNFTLKIRSTKLEDSAMYFCASSASGYGYTFGSGTRLTVV.

This clone showed up just a few times. The chain joins TRBV2 to TRBJ2-2; tentatively, D is TRBD2 (7 bases). Per germline, CDR1 SNHLY and CDR2 FYNNEI. The CDR3 covers 15 residues. V was shortened by 7 bases and J by 0 bases, with 12 bases between the two germline ends. The CDR3 spells CASKGGAANTGELFF. The CDR3 bases are TGTGCCAGCAAAGGGGGGGCGGCGAACACCGGGGAGCTGTTTTTT.

This sequence joins TRBV5-4 and TRBJ2-2; tentative D call: TRBD2 (5 bases). In germline, CDR1 is SGHNT, CDR2 YYREEE (reference sequence). CDR3 length: 16 residues. Trimming pared 0 bases from V and 6 bases from J, leaving 15 bases between. CDR3 protein: CASSLAPGSASGELFF. CDR3 coding DNA: TGTGCCAGCAGCTTGGCCCCAGGTAGCGCTTCCGGGGAGCTGTTTTTT. Complete variable domain (other parts from reference TRBV5-4 and TRBJ2-2): ETGVTQSPTHLIKTRGQQVTLRCSSQSGHNTVSWYQQALGQGPQFIFQYYREEENGRGNFPPRFSGLQFPNYSSELNVNALELDDSALYLCASSLAPGSASGELFFGEGSRLTVL.

The chain employs TRBV7-8 and TRBJ1-2; unclear D gene. V was pared by 3 bases and J by 2 bases, with 10 bases between. The CDR3 length is 14 residues. Germline V gene data show CDR1 as SGHVS and CDR2 as FQNEAQ. CDR3 in amino acids: CASSFEQLNYGYTF. The CDR3 DNA follows: TGTGCCAGCAGCTTTGAACAGCTAAACTATGGCTACACCTTC.

V gene TRBV7-9 combines with J gene TRBJ2-1; D remains ambiguous. Between the trimmed V and J ends, which lost 1 base and 6 bases, there was a span of 4 bases. The CDR3 length is 12 residues. Germline CDR1 is SEHNR and CDR2 is FQNEAQ (reference sequence). The DNA for the CDR3 is TGTGCCAGCAGCTTAGGCTCCAATGAGCAGTTCTTC. Translation: CASSLGSNEQFF.

The CDR3 DNA follows: TGTGCCAGCAGGCGCACAGGGGTACGGAATACGCAGTATTTT. It is translated as CASRRTGVRNTQYF. The genes are TRBV28 and TRBJ2-3; 7 bases map to TRBD1. The CDR3 spans 14 residues. The V gene end was trimmed by 6 bases and the J gene end by 7 bases; junction bases not matched to a gene: 10. Germline-derived CDR1 and CDR2 are MDHEN and SYDVKM.

V gene TRBV30 combines with J gene TRBJ2-7; maybe TRBD1 (6 bases). Germline loops: CDR1 GTSNPN, CDR2 SVGIG (reference sequence). The CDR3 covers 15 residues. The germline V and J ends were trimmed by 3 bases and 4 bases, with 19 bases remaining between them. CDR3 sequence reads: CAWRLRGSSPYEQYF. DNA for the CDR3: TGTGCCTGGAGATTGAGGGGGAGTTCACCTTACGAGCAGTACTTC.

V is TRBV7-9 and J is TRBJ2-3; no firm D call. Trimming removed 5 bases at V and 3 bases at J, with 6 bases between. CDR1 and CDR2 from the germline V gene are SEHNR and FQNEAQ (reference sequence). The CDR3 runs to 12 residues. This CDR3 is CASSPTTDTQYF. In nucleotides, the CDR3 is TGTGCCAGCAGCCCCACGACAGATACGCAGTATTTT.

This chain joins TRBV2 and TRBJ2-1, with D possibly TRBD1 on 5 matching bases. Between the trimmed V and J ends, which lost 4 bases and 15 bases, there was a span of 19 bases. Germline V gene data show CDR1 as SNHLY and CDR2 as FYNNEI. CDR3 length equals 13 residues. The DNA of the CDR3 is TGTGCCAGCAGTGTAGGACATTCAGTCGTGTCGTTCTTC. It encodes CASSVGHSVVSFF.

This sequence joins TRBV7-9 and TRBJ2-2; TRBD1 agrees at 8 bases. The CDR3 has 15 residues. Looked up from germline, CDR1 is SEHNR and CDR2 is FQNEAQ (reference sequence). J was trimmed by 5 bases and V by 6 bases; bases with no gene match: 8. The CDR3 protein is CASRGYRGTTGELFF. CDR3 coding DNA: TGTGCCAGCAGAGGTTACAGGGGGACGACCGGGGAGCTGTTTTTT.

The chain uses TRBV11-2 and TRBJ2-7; 8 nucleotides align to TRBD1. This CDR3 has 13 residues. Germline V CDR1 and CDR2: SGHAT, FQNNGV. V shed 5 bases and J 7 bases; nucleotides not matched to a gene: 7. CDR3 loop: CASSKTGAREQYF. CDR3 nucleotides: TGTGCCAGCAGCAAGACAGGGGCACGGGAGCAGTACTTC.

The chain combines TRBV6-6 with TRBJ2-7, with D possibly TRBD1 on 5 matching bases. V shed 2 bases and J shed 3 bases, with 5 bases lying between them. This CDR3 has 12 amino acids. The germline gives CDR1 MNHNY, CDR2 SVGAGI (reference sequence). The CDR3 reads CASSYDSYEQYF. DNA of the CDR3: TGTGCCAGCAGTTACGACAGCTACGAGCAGTACTTC.

The chain joins TRBV7-8 to TRBJ1-3; 7 nucleotides line up with TRBD1. The V and J ends lost 5 bases and 3 bases, in that order; junction bases with no gene match: 10. This CDR3 region has 16 residues. Germline V lookup: CDR1 SGHVS, CDR2 FQNEAQ. CDR3 region: CASSAGTVSVGNTIYF. The CDR3 DNA sequence: TGTGCCAGCAGCGCAGGGACAGTATCAGTTGGAAACACCATATATTTT.

As DNA, the CDR3 is TGTGCCAGCAGGTCCCCGGGACTAGCTAACAATGAGCAGTTCTTC. It yields the protein CASRSPGLANNEQFF. The chain combines TRBV11-2 with TRBJ2-1; TRBD2 matches at 9 bases. CDR1 SGHAT and CDR2 FQNNGV come from the germline V gene. The CDR3 is 15 residues long. The V and J ends lost 6 bases and 5 bases, in that order; junction bases with no gene match: 8.

V and J are TRBV14 and TRBJ1-1; 7 positions match TRBD1. Unmatched junction bases numbered 2, after V lost 4 bases and J lost 6 bases. This CDR3 contains 12 residues. Germline V lookup: CDR1 SGHDN, CDR2 FVKESK. DNA for the CDR3: TGTGCCAGCAGCCCAGGGGGGGCTGAAGCTTTCTTT. Translated: CASSPGGAEAFF.

The chain links TRBV27 to TRBJ1-4, with unresolved D. V was shortened by 6 bases and J by 8 bases, with 13 bases between the two germline ends. Germline values: CDR1 MNHEY, CDR2 SMNVEV (reference sequence). The CDR3 extends over 13 amino acids. The CDR3: CASSTQQREKLFF. CDR3 nucleotide sequence: TGTGCCAGCAGCACCCAACAGAGAGAAAAACTGTTTTTT. Combining the CDR3 with reference TRBV27 and TRBJ1-4 gives the whole variable domain EAQVTQNPRYLITVTGKKLTVTCSQNMNHEYMSWYRQDPGLGLRQIYYSMNVEVTDKGDVPEGYKVSRKEKRNFPLILESPSPNQTSLYFCASSTQQREKLFFGSGTQLSVL.

The rearrangement joins TRBV28 to TRBJ2-7; 7 bases agree with TRBD2. The CDR3 covers 14 residues. Trimming took 6 bases from V and 1 from J; bases not matched to a gene: 6. Germline loops: CDR1 MDHEN, CDR2 SYDVKM. The DNA of the CDR3 is TGTGCCAGCAGCTCACTAGCGTATTCCTACGAGCAGTACTTC. Its translation: CASSSLAYSYEQYF.

The chain employs TRBV7-9 and TRBJ1-6; unclear D gene. The CDR3 has 15 residues. V was trimmed by 5 bases and J by 2 bases, leaving 10 bases between them. In germline, CDR1 is SEHNR, CDR2 FQNEAQ (reference sequence). CDR3: CASSPGGPYNSPLHF. The CDR3 region has the DNA TGTGCCAGCAGCCCAGGTGGACCCTATAATTCACCCCTCCACTTT.

The chain uses TRBV4-2 and TRBJ2-5, with 13 bases fitting TRBD2. CDR1 is LGHNA, CDR2 YNFKEQ, per germline. V gave up 0 bases and J gave up 5 bases; unmatched junction bases: 3. The CDR3 is 16 amino acids. CDR3: CASSQDRTSGGETQYF. In DNA form, the CDR3 reads TGTGCCAGCAGCCAAGATAGGACTAGCGGGGGTGAGACCCAGTACTTC.

The chain combines TRBV6-5 with TRBJ1-6, with TRBD1 identical over 11 bases. With 2 bases clipped from V and 10 bases from J, the junction kept 4 bases outside the gene matches. The CDR3 is 15 residues long. CDR1 is MNHEY, CDR2 SVGAGI, per germline. The CDR3 loop is CASSYLGQGDSPLHF. The DNA of the CDR3 is TGTGCCAGCAGTTACCTGGGACAGGGGGACTCACCCCTCCACTTT.

The chain joins TRBV5-1 to TRBJ2-5; D possibly corresponds to TRBD1 (5 bases). CDR1 is SGHRS and CDR2 is YFSETQ in the germline V gene. This CDR3 has 15 amino acids. Between the trimmed V and J ends, which lost 4 bases and 1 base, there was a span of 14 bases. The CDR3 sequence is CASSLSRGPQETQYF. CDR3 DNA sequence: TGCGCCAGCAGCCTGTCAAGGGGCCCCCAAGAGACCCAGTACTTC.

The V call is TRBV21-1, the J call TRBJ2-5; whether TRBD2, the table's D call, matches the DNA was not checked. TRBV21-1 is classified as a pseudogene. This CDR3 region has 17 residues. The CDR3 region has the DNA TGTGCCAGCAGCAAACAAAGGCGGGGGAGGTCCCAAGAGACCCAGTACTTC. This gives the protein CASSKQRRGRSQETQYF.

The chain uses TRBV5-5 and TRBJ2-2; 8 nucleotides match TRBD2. The germline V gene encodes CDR1 SGHKS and CDR2 YYEKEE (reference sequence). The CDR3 length is 17 residues. The V and J ends lost 1 base and 6 bases, in that order; junction bases with no gene match: 11. Here the CDR3 DNA reads TGTGCCAGCAGCTTGAAGAGTGTAGCGGGACGGGCCGGGGAGCTGTTTTTT. It translates to CASSLKSVAGRAGELFF. Complete variable domain (other parts from reference TRBV5-5 and TRBJ2-2): DAGVTQSPTHLIKTRGQQVTLRCSPISGHKSVSWYQQVLGQGPQFIFQYYEKEERGRGNFPDRFSARQFPNYSSELNVNALLLGDSALYLCASSLKSVAGRAGELFFGEGSRLTVL.

This chain links TRBV18 with TRBJ2-4; TRBD1 matches 7 bases. V trimming: 3 bases; J trimming: 0 bases; junction bases outside the gene matches: 2. Germline V lookup: CDR1 KGHSH, CDR2 LQKENI. The CDR3 is 15 amino acids. The CDR3 region is CASSPRQGAKNIQYF. CDR3 coding DNA: TGTGCCAGCTCACCCAGACAGGGAGCCAAAAACATTCAGTACTTC. Drawing the rest from reference TRBV18 and TRBJ2-4, the complete variable domain is NAGVMQNPRHLVRRRGQEARLRCSPMKGHSHVYWYRQLPEEGLKFMVYLQKENIIDESGMPKERFSAEFPKEGPSILRIQQVVRGDSAAYFCASSPRQGAKNIQYFGAGTRLSVL.

The J gene is TRBJ1-2, the V gene TRBV7-8; TRBD1 matches 8 bases. Trimming removed 5 bases from V and 4 bases from J; junction bases left unmatched: 9. Germline CDR1 and CDR2: SGHVS and FQNEAQ. The CDR3 length is 15 residues. The CDR3 here is CASSPRDRNIYGYTF. The CDR3, as DNA: TGTGCCAGCAGCCCCCGGGACAGGAACATCTATGGCTACACCTTC.

The rearrangement joins TRBV7-3 to TRBJ2-7, with D perhaps TRBD1 (5 bases). The length of the CDR3 is 14 residues. Germline-derived CDR1 and CDR2 are SGHTA and FQGTGA. V was shortened by 5 bases and J by 1 base, with 12 bases between the two germline ends. CDR3 region: CASSPGLGSYEQYF. CDR3 bases: TGTGCCAGCAGCCCAGGGTTGGGGTCCTACGAGCAGTACTTC.

The V gene is TRBV30, the J gene TRBJ2-2; D unclear. The V and J ends lost 0 bases and 5 bases respectively, with 10 bases between them. In germline, CDR1 is GTSNPN, CDR2 SVGIG (reference sequence). The CDR3 sequence is 14 residues long. CDR3 sequence (DNA): TGTGCCTGGAGTGTAATTATGGGGACCGGGGAGCTGTTTTTT. It is translated as CAWSVIMGTGELFF. Supplemented by reference TRBV30 and TRBJ2-2, the full variable domain reads SQTIHQWPATLVQPVGSPLSLECTVEGTSNPNLYWYRQAAGRGLQLLFYSVGIGQISSEVPQNLSASRPQDRQFILSSKKLLLSDSGFYLCAWSVIMGTGELFFGEGSRLTVL.